The rows below give T cell receptor beta chains drawn from one sample of a study of T cells in Graves' hyperthyroidism and ophthalmopathy. TCRdb analysed the multiplex PCR reads with MiXCR anew, one entry per CDR3 protein. The sample lists about 520,000 distinct CDR3 sequences, around a quarter occurring once. The sample was blood. These receptors all stem from a young woman with Graves' ophthalmopathy. Both conserved end residues are part of each CDR3. D genes are given only for firm matches. The listing skips clone size in some rows; elsewhere it reads once, few, many or a size class.

abundance	v_gene	d_gene	j_gene	CDR3nt	CDR3aa
many	TRBV11-2	-	TRBJ2-5	TGTGCCAGCAGCTTAGATCGAAGCCCAGAGACCCAGTACTTC	CASSLDRSPETQYF
many	TRBV6-2/TRBV6-3	-	TRBJ2-4	TGTGCCAGCAGTTACCCAGCCCAGGGCAAAAACATTCAGTACTTC	CASSYPAQGKNIQYF
-	TRBV6-1	-	TRBJ1-2	TGTGCCAGCAGAAGCGGCTCTCCGGGCTACACCTTC	CASRSGSPGYTF
few	TRBV27	-	TRBJ2-3	TGTGCCAGCAGTTTTATTTTAAGGCTAGCCGCAGATACGCAGTATTTT	CASSFILRLAADTQYF
-	TRBV7-3	-	TRBJ2-2	TGTGCCAGCAGCTTAATGACGAACACCGGGGAGCTGTTTTTT	CASSLMTNTGELFF
many	TRBV7-2	TRBD2	TRBJ2-7	TGTGCCAGCAGCTCATTAGCGGGGTCGAACGAGCAGTACTTC	CASSSLAGSNEQYF
-	TRBV10-3	TRBD2	TRBJ2-7	TGTGCCATCAGTGTCCGGGAGGGCCGTATGTACGAGCAGTACTTC	CAISVREGRMYEQYF
few	TRBV28	TRBD1	TRBJ1-1	TGTGCCAGCGGATCCCCGGGACAGGGATTTGAAGCTTTCTTT	CASGSPGQGFEAFF
many	TRBV10-3	-	TRBJ1-1	TGTGCCATCAGTGAGTCGGGGGGAGCGGGGAACACTGAAGCTTTCTTT	CAISESGGAGNTEAFF
many	TRBV12-3/TRBV12-4	-	TRBJ1-5	TGTGCCAGCAGTTCCCGACAGGCTCCCAATCAGCCCCAGCATTTT	CASSSRQAPNQPQHF
many	TRBV20-1	TRBD1	TRBJ2-7	TGCAGTGCTAGAGTTCCAGGGGGCTACGAGCAGTACTTC	CSARVPGGYEQYF
-	TRBV11-2	TRBD1	TRBJ1-2	TGTGCCAGCAGCATACGACAGGGGCGAAACTATGGCTACACCTTC	CASSIRQGRNYGYTF
-	TRBV6-2/TRBV6-3	TRBD1	TRBJ1-2	TGTGCCAGCACGGTCACAGGGGCCTATGGCTACACCTTC	CASTVTGAYGYTF
-	TRBV27	TRBD1	TRBJ1-5	TGTGCCAGCAGTTTGTTACAGGGGGGACAGCCCCAGCATTTT	CASSLLQGGQPQHF
-	TRBV11-1	TRBD1	TRBJ2-5	TGTGCCAGCAGCCACGAGGCTAACAGGGGGCTTGCGGAGACCCAGTACTTC	CASSHEANRGLAETQYF